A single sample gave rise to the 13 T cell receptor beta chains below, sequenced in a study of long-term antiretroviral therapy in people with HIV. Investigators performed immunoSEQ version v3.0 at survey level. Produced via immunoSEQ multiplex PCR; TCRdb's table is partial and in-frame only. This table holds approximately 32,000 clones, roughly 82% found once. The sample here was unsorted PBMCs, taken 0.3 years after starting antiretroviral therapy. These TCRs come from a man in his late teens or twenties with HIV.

Here the CDR3 DNA reads TGTGCCAGCAGCGTAAGCAGCCCGATGACGGAGCAGTACTTC. It codes for CASSVSSPMTEQYF. This chain links TRBV9 with TRBJ2-7; no definite D call. The CDR3 runs to 14 residues. Germline V CDR1 and CDR2: SGDLS, YYNGEE. Trimming took 1 base from V and 7 from J, leaving 15 bases between them. The full variable domain, completed using reference TRBV9 and TRBJ2-7, is DSGVTQTPKHLITATGQRVTLRCSPRSGDLSVYWYQQSLDQGLQFLIQYYNGEERAKGNILERFSAQQFPDLHSELNLSSLELGDSALYFCASSVSSPMTEQYFGPGTRLTVT.

CDR3 sequence reads: CASSQHRNQPQHF. DNA of the CDR3: TGTGCCAGCAGCCAACATAGGAACCAGCCCCAGCATTTT. This chain links TRBV11-2 with TRBJ1-5; D is undetermined. V was trimmed by 5 bases and J by 7 bases, leaving 12 bases between them. Per germline, CDR1 SGHAT and CDR2 FQNNGV. The CDR3 is 13 amino acids.

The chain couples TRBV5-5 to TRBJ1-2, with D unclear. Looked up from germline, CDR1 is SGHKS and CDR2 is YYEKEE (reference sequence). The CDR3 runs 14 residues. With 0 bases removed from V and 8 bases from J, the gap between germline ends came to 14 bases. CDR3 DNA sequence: TGTGCCAGCAGCTTGGAGGGCGCGACGGGGGGCTACACCTTC. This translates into CASSLEGATGGYTF.

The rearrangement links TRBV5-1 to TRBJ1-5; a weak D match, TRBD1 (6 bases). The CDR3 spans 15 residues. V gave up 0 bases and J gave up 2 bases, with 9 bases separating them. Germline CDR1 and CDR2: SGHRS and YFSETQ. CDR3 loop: CASSLGGARNQPQHF. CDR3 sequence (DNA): TGCGCCAGCAGCTTGGGGGGGGCCCGCAATCAGCCCCAGCATTTT.

The CDR3 bases are TGTGCCAGCAGCTTAGGGACGGATCTTCTCACAGATACGCAGTATTTT. Encoded protein: CASSLGTDLLTDTQYF. The V and J genes are TRBV11-3 and TRBJ2-3; D call uncertain. V was trimmed by 1 base and J by 2 bases, leaving 13 bases between them. Germline values: CDR1 SGHNT, CDR2 YENEEA. The CDR3 contains 16 residues.

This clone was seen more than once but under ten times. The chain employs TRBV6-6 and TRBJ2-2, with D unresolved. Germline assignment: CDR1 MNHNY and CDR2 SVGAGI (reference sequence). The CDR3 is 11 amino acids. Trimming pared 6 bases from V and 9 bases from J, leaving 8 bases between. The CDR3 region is CASSPDRELFF. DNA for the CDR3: TGTGCCAGCAGCCCCGATAGGGAGCTGTTTTTT.

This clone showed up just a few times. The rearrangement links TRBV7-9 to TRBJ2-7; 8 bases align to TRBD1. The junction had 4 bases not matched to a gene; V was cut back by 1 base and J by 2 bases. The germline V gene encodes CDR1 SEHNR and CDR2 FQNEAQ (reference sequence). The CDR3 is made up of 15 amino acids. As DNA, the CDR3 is TGTGCCAGCAGCTTAGTTGTGGACAGGGCCTACGAGCAGTACTTC. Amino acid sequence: CASSLVVDRAYEQYF.

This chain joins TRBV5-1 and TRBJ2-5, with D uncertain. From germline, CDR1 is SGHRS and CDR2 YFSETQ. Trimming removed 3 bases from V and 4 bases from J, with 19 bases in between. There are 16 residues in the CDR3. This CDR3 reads CASSSQPTSPRETQYF. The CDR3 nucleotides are TGCGCCAGCAGCTCGCAACCAACTTCCCCCAGAGAGACCCAGTACTTC.

The chain's CDR3 is CASSWTGPSEAFF. CDR3 sequence (DNA): TGTGCCAGCAGCTGGACAGGGCCTTCTGAAGCTTTCTTT. The J gene is TRBJ1-1, the V gene TRBV27, with 8 bases aligning to TRBD1. This CDR3 comprises 13 residues. V gave up 6 bases and J gave up 6 bases; unmatched junction bases: 6. Germline CDR1 is MNHEY and CDR2 is SMNVEV (reference sequence).

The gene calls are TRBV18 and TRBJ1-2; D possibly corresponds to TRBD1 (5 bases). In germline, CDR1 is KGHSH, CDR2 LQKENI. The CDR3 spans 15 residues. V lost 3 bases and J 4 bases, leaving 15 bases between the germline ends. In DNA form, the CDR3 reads TGTGCCAGCTCACCTCAGGGTTCCCAAGGCTATGGCTACACCTTC. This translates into CASSPQGSQGYGYTF.

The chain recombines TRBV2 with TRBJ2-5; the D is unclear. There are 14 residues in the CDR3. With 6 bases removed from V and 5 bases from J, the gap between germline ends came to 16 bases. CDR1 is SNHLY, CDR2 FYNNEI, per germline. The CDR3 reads CASSPLTTLETQYF. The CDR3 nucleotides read TGTGCCAGCAGCCCACTCACCACCCTTGAGACCCAGTACTTC.

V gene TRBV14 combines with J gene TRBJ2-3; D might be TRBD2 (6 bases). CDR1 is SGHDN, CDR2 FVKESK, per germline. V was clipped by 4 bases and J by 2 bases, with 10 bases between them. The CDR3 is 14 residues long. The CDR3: CASSPWGDTDTQYF. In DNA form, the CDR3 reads TGTGCCAGCAGCCCCTGGGGGGACACAGATACGCAGTATTTT.

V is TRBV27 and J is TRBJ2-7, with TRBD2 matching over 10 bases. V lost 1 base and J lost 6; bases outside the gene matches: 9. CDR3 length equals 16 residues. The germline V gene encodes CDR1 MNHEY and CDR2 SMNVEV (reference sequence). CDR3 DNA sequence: TGTGCCAGCAGTTTATTTGCTAGCGGGAGTGGGGGCGAGCAGTACTTC. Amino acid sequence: CASSLFASGSGGEQYF.